Sequencing of this T cell receptor (beta chain) was carried out in a study of shared clonotypes between healthy human individuals (dated by TCRdb to about 2020). General notes on the study: The cohort included three men and a couple of women between 18 and 49 years of age. For each donor, three plates each were used for CD4 naive and CD4 memory, two plates were used for CD8 naive, and one plate was used for CD8 memory. To estimate repertoire size and how much clonotype sharing occurs between individuals, the study deeply sequenced the blood TCR repertoires of several healthy adults. Each donor's leukapheresis produced roughly between roughly 0.94 and 9.5 billion PBMCs. To increase sequencing depth and limit assay-specific biases, TCR repertoire library preparation and sequencing were carried out by different laboratories using diverse techniques.

For the CD8 naive samples, CD45RO-negative cells were positively selected for CCR7, yielding a CD45RA+CCR7+ population from which TemRA cells were excluded. The donors were healthy, HIV-negative adults with no recently reported acute infections or vaccinations. Every donor was a Caucasian adult residing in Nashville, Tennessee, USA. After blood collection by leukapheresis, PBMCs were isolated using Ficoll-Histopaque density gradient centrifugation and then cryopreserved in the vapor phase of liquid nitrogen. Analytical flow cytometry was used to check the purity and quantity of each magnetically sorted T cell population. From each sorted fraction, genomic DNA was isolated and quantified by UV absorbance on a Nanodrop 2000c. The research as a whole found: Pairwise subsampling indicated that sequencing depth was expected to affect the degree of clonotype sharing among donors. Only blood was sampled, and tissue TCR repertoires likely differ from those in blood. The small number of donors limited the genetic and exposure-history diversity represented. Even with the large sequencing depth, rarefaction of the sorted-subset datasets indicated that sequencing was incomplete. Estimated clonotype richness was generally larger for naive than for memory subsets. Clonotypes shared by all four sorted-subset donors showed higher generation probabilities than non-shared clonotypes. About 5% of naive CD4, 3% to 4% of naive CD8, approximately 2% of memory CD4, and approximately 0.4% of memory CD8 clonotypes were shared across a few donors.

TCR CDR3 regions were amplified from genomic DNA by multiplex PCR using the deep immunoSEQ assay. Extracted genomic DNA from each cell subset was spread evenly across all wells of several immunoSEQ 96-well plates, with each plate serving as a replicate. For sorted subsets, each replicate PCR was loaded with around 220 ng genomic DNA, equivalent to about 30,000 T cell genomes. The purified libraries were quantified using a Qubit 3.0 fluorometer, sized with a Bioanalyzer 2100, and then quantified again using the KAPA Library Quantification kit. A separate single-read 150-cycle Illumina NextSeq 550 flow cell was used to sequence each immunoSEQ 96-well plate. From the authors' description of their analysis: The immunoSEQ output contained only junctional sequences without quality scores, so filtering could not match that applied to full-length reads. Sequences were annotated with PyIR, a Python wrapper for IgBLAST v1.9, using IMGT germline references to assign V/J genes and CDR3. Any read was removed if the V/J assignment was weak (E-value above 1e-6), the CDR3 was missing, or the read contained stop codons, out-of-frame junctions, or ambiguous translated residues. V3J clonotypes were defined as sequences sharing an identical inferred V gene, J gene, and CDR3 amino acid sequence. Percentage overlap between repertoires was calculated by dividing the number of shared unique clonotypes by the size of the smaller repertoire. RTK rarefaction, the Chao1 estimator, and Recon v2.1 estimates of unobserved clonotypes were used to assess repertoire richness. Generation probabilities for all TCRbeta clonotypes obtained by the gDNA method from several donors were computed using OLGA. This is the immuneACCESS table as TCRdb keeps it, with only in-frame sequences that have V and J called. A part of the clones is gone; compared with another copy, unresolved V genes explain less than half, and the rest is unexplained. Clone size and the V and J calls come from that table; the DNA yielded D and trimming. This sample is represented by some 2 million clones; just under 95% of them were singletons. Of the sample, about 1.1% falls within the top ten clones.

As for this clone: Its binding antigen is unknown. No base-level quality is on record; no much larger clone is a single base apart.

The source is a man aged 18 to 29 in good health. The sequenced material came from naive CD8+ T cells sorted from blood. The cell subset or site label, as the study defines it: CD45RA+CCR7+.

The CDR3 protein: CASSVAIYNEQFF. The bases are TGTGCCAGCAGCGTAGCGATCTACAATGAGCAGTTCTTC. The rearrangement joined TRBV9 to TRBJ2-1, with an unclear D gene assignment. V sheds 0 bases and J sheds 3 bases, leaving 4 bases between their ends. Taken from cysteine to phenylalanine, the CDR3 has 13 residues. Only CDR3 DNA is held: 39 bases, read in frame from base 1. The germline V gene specifies SGDLS as CDR1 and YYNGEE as CDR2.